This T cell receptor beta chain emerged from a study of cytomegalovirus exposure and HLA in healthy donors. Study context: The same platform was used for the 130 or so validation repertoires as for the approximately 730 first-cohort repertoires, as reported in a later analysis.

Regarding the study as a whole: Altogether, 164 TCR beta chains were recorded as cytomegalovirus-associated. Through in vitro validation, a few CMV-associated chains were shown to be specific for CMV antigens.

As to this clone: As yet, its antigen is unknown.

The approximately 120-subject validation cohort, separate from the roughly 700-subject first cohort, included the donors. Only in-frame clones appear in the TCRdb table, and some are missing; sequencing was by immunoSEQ multiplex PCR. The data show tens of thousands of clones, with just under 95% seen just once and about 2.2% held by the top ten. V was shortened by 6 bases and J by 1 base, with 6 bases between the two germline ends. The CDR3 covers 13 residues. Germline CDR1 and CDR2: MDHEN and SYDVKM. Sequenced: PBMCs. The sequence was collected from a young man in good health and CMV-seronegative. The chain carries TRBV28 and TRBJ1-4; TRBD1 might be the D (5 bases). The DNA for the CDR3 is TGTGCCAGCAGCCAGGGAACTAATGAAAAACTGTTTTTT. Its translation is CASSQGTNEKLFF.